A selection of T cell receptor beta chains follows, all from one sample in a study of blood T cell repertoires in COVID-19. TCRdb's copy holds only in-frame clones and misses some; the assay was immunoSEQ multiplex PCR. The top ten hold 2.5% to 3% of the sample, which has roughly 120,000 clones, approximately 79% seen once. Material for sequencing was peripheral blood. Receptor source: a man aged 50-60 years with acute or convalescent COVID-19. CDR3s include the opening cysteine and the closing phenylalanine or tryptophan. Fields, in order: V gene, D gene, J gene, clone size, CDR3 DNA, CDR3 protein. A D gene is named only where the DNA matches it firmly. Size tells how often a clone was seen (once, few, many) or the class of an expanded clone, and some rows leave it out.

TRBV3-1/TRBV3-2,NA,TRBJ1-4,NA,TGTGCCAGCAGCCAAGATACGGGGGGCGTTGAAAATGAAAAACTGTTTTTT,CASSQDTGGVENEKLFF
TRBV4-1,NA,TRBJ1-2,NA,TGCGCCAGCAGCCAAGGTAGAAGAAGTAAAACTAACTATGGCTACACCTTC,CASSQGRRSKTNYGYTF
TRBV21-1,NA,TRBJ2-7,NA,TGTGCCAGCAGTAATACACTACAGGGGTTCGACGAGCAGTACTTC,CASSNTLQGFDEQYF
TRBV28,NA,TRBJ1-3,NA,TGTGCCAGCAGTTTGCAGGGCGACAGATACTACTCTGGAAACACCATATATTTT,CASSLQGDRYYSGNTIYF
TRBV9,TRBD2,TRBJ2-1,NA,TGTGCCAGCGGCGTAGCGGGAGCGGTTGAGCAGTTCTTC,CASGVAGAVEQFF
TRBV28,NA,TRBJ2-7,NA,TGTGCCAGCAGTTTCGCGGGACAGTCCTACGAGCAGTACTTC,CASSFAGQSYEQYF
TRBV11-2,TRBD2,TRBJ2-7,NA,TGTGCCAGCAGCGAGGGACTAGCGGGGACCTACGAGCAGTACTTC,CASSEGLAGTYEQYF
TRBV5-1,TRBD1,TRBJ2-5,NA,TGCGCCAGCAGTTTCGGACAGGGACAAGAGACCCAGTACTTC,CASSFGQGQETQYF
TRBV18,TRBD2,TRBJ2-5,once,TGTGCCAGCTCAGGAGCGGGGGTGGAGACCCAGTACTTC,CASSGAGVETQYF
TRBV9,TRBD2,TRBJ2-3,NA,TGTGCCAGCAGCGTCTCGACTAGCGGGAGAGGTCTGGATACGCAGTATTTT,CASSVSTSGRGLDTQYF
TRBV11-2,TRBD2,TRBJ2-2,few,TGTGCCAGCAGCCCTAACCCGCTAGCGGGATCAACCGGGGAGCTGTTTTTT,CASSPNPLAGSTGELFF
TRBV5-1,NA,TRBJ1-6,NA,TGCGCCAGCAGCTTCGCGGGGGATTATAATTCACCCCTCCACTTT,CASSFAGDYNSPLHF
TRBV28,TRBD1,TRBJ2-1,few,TGTGCCAGCAGCAGAACCGGGACAGGGGCGAACAATGAGCAGTTCTTC,CASSRTGTGANNEQFF
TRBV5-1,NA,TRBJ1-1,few,TGCGCCAGCAGCCCCTCGGTGGGGGGAAAAATGAACACTGAAGCTTTCTTT,CASSPSVGGKMNTEAFF
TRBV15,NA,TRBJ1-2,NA,TGTGCCACCAGCAGAGGGGACACACTCGACTATGGCTACACCTTC,CATSRGDTLDYGYTF
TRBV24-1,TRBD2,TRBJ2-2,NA,TGTGCCACCCAGACTAGCGGGAGGAACACCGGGGAGCTGTTTTTT,CATQTSGRNTGELFF
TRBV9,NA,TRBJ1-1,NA,TGTGCCAGCAGCGTAGTCGGGGGGTTGGCTTTCTTT,CASSVVGGLAFF
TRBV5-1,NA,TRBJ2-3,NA,TGCGCCAGCAGCTTGCCGGGACTTGAAATCACAGATACGCAGTATTTT,CASSLPGLEITDTQYF
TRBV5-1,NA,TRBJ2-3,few,TGCGCCAGCAGCGAGACAATCACAGATACGCAGTATTTT,CASSETITDTQYF
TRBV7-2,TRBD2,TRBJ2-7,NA,TGTGCCAGCAGCTTTGGTAGCGGGAGTTACGAGCAGTACTTC,CASSFGSGSYEQYF
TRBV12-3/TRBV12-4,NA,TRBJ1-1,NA,TGTGCCAGCAGCCCACAGGAGAACACTGAAGCTTTCTTT,CASSPQENTEAFF
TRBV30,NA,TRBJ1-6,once,TGTGCCTGGAGTGTCTGGAGGGGAGGTTCACCCCTCCACTTT,CAWSVWRGGSPLHF
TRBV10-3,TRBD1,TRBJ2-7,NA,TGTGCCATCAGCGACAGGGACAAGGTCTACGAGCAGTACTTC,CAISDRDKVYEQYF
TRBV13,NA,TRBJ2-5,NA,TGTGCCAGCAGCCCAGGCGGGGAGACCCAGTACTTC,CASSPGGETQYF
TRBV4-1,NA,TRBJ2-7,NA,TGCGCCAGCAGCCCCCACAGGGAATCCTACGAGCAGTACTTC,CASSPHRESYEQYF
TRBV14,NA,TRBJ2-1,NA,TGTGCCAGCAGTCCAGGGGCGGCCTACAATGAGCAGTTCTTC,CASSPGAAYNEQFF
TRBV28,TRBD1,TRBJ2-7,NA,TGTGCCAGCAGCCCCGGACAGGGTGAACGCGAGCAGTACTTC,CASSPGQGEREQYF
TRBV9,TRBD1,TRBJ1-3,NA,TGTGCCAGCAGCGTAGCTACAGGGGCTGGAAACACCATATATTTT,CASSVATGAGNTIYF
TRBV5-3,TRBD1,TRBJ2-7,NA,TGTGCCAACCGACAGGGGAAAAACGACGAGCAGTACTTC,CANRQGKNDEQYF
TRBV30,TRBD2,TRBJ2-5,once,TGTGCCTGGAGTCCCCCTTTACGGGGGGGCGAGGAGACCCAGTACTTC,CAWSPPLRGGEETQYF
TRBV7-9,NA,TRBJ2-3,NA,TGTGCCAGCACCCCGGGGACTAGCACAGATACGCAGTATTTT,CASTPGTSTDTQYF
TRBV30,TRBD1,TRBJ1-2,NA,TGTGCCTGGGGACGGAAACAGGGGGATGGCTACACCTTC,CAWGRKQGDGYTF
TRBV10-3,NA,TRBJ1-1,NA,TGTGCCATCAGACCACAGGGAATGAACACTGAAGCTTTCTTT,CAIRPQGMNTEAFF
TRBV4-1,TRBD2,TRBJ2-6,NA,TGCGCCAGCAGCCACCGTTATACGGGACTACCATCTGGGGCCAACGTCCTGACTTTC,CASSHRYTGLPSGANVLTF
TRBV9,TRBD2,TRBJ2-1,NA,TGTGCCAGCAGCGAGGCCGGGGGACTAGCGGGAGGATATGAGCAGTTCTTC,CASSEAGGLAGGYEQFF
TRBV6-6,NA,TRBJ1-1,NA,TGTGCCAGCAGTAACCAAGACAGGTACACTGAAGCTTTCTTT,CASSNQDRYTEAFF
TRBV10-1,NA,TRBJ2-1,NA,TGCGCCAGCAGTGAGTCTCATGACAATGAGCAGTTCTTC,CASSESHDNEQFF
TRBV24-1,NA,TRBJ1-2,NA,TGTGCCACCAGTGATAGCAACAACTATGGCTACACCTTC,CATSDSNNYGYTF
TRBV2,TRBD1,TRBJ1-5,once,TGTGCCAGCAGGGCGGGGACAGCTTATCAGCCCCAGCATTTT,CASRAGTAYQPQHF
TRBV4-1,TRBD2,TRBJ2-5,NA,TGCGCCAGCAGCCCCCCGAGCGGGAGGGTGGAGACCCAGTACTTC,CASSPPSGRVETQYF
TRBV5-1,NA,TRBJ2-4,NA,TGCGCCAGCAGCCCCCGACAGAGACTAGCCAAAAACATTCAGTACTTC,CASSPRQRLAKNIQYF
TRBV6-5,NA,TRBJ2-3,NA,TGTGCCAGCAGAGCAGACAGGAGCACAGATACGCAGTATTTT,CASRADRSTDTQYF
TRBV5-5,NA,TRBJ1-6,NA,TGTGCCAGCAGCTTGGAGGGCTCTAGGGGGTATAATTCACCCCTCCACTTT,CASSLEGSRGYNSPLHF
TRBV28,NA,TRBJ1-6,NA,TGTGCCAGCCGCGACGGGAGCTCCTATAATTCACCCCTCCACTTT,CASRDGSSYNSPLHF
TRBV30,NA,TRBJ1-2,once,TGTGCCTGGAGTGGACAGGTTGACTATGGCTACACCTTC,CAWSGQVDYGYTF
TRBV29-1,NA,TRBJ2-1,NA,TGCAGCGTTGGAACTGACTACAATGAGCAGTTCTTC,CSVGTDYNEQFF
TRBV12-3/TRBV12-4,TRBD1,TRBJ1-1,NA,TGTGCCAGCAGAGACAGGGAGAACACTGAAGCTTTCTTT,CASRDRENTEAFF
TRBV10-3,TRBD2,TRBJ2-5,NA,TGTGCCATCAAAGGTAGCGGGGGGGCGGAGACCCAGTACTTC,CAIKGSGGAETQYF
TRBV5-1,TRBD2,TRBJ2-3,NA,TGCGCCAGCAGGCCCCGGGGGGGTCTCACAGATACGCAGTATTTT,CASRPRGGLTDTQYF
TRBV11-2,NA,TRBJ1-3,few,TGTGCCAGCAGCTTAAACCAAGGGGGGGCCACCATATATTTT,CASSLNQGGATIYF
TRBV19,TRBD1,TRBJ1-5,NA,TGTGCCAGTAGTATAGTCGGGGACAGGGGTCAGCCCCAGCATTTT,CASSIVGDRGQPQHF
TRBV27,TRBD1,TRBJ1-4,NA,TGTGCCAGCAGATTCTCATACAGGGGCCCTAATGAAAAACTGTTTTTT,CASRFSYRGPNEKLFF
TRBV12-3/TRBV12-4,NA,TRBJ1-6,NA,TGTGCCAGCAGACGACAGGCTCATTCACCCCTCCACTTT,CASRRQAHSPLHF
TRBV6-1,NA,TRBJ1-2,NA,TGTGCCAGCAGTGCCAGCAATTATCCGGTGGGGGGCTATGGCTACACCTTC,CASSASNYPVGGYGYTF
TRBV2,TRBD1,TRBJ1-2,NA,TGTGCCAGCAGTGAAGTCAGGGGGGATTATGGCTACACCTTC,CASSEVRGDYGYTF
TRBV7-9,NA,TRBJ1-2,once,TGTGCCAGCAGCTTAGGCGCGGGATTAAGACTGGGCTACACCTTC,CASSLGAGLRLGYTF
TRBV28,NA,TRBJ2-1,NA,TGTGCCAGCAGTTTAGGAGGGGTCAATGAGCAGTTCTTC,CASSLGGVNEQFF
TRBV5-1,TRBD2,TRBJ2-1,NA,TGCGCCAGCAGCTTGGGGGTCGGGAGGGCCATCGATGAGCAGTTCTTC,CASSLGVGRAIDEQFF
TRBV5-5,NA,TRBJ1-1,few,TGTGCCAGCAGCTTGGGTCGGGGGGCCGCTATGAACACTGAAGCTTTCTTT,CASSLGRGAAMNTEAFF
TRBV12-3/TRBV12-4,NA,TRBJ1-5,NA,TGTGCCAGCAGTTTATCGGGAAATCAGCCCCAGCATTTT,CASSLSGNQPQHF